The 14 T cell receptor beta chains below come from one sample, sequenced in a study of T and B cells in COVID-19 patients. Each TRB amplification used roughly 230-550 ng of genomic DNA from blood. BIOMED2 TRB-A/B primer pools were used in multiplex TRB PCR. TCRdb reprocessed the multiplex PCR reads with MiXCR, giving one entry per CDR3 protein. The repertoire holds just over 1,000 distinct CDR3 sequences, with about 20% as singletons. The source material was blood. The origin of the receptors is a human donor with active COVID-19. The donor label of this sample is uncertain.

This clonotype counts as medium-sized. V usage is TRBV6-2 or TRBV6-3 and J usage is TRBJ1-5; 9 bases line up with TRBD1. Germline-derived CDR1 and CDR2 are MNHEY and SVGEGT. The CDR3 is 15 amino acids. V shed 6 bases, J shed 5 bases, and the junction held 8 bases outside the gene matches. CDR3 protein: CASSHRGQGHQPQHF. DNA for the CDR3: TGTGCCAGCAGCCATAGGGGACAGGGTCATCAGCCCCAGCATTTT.

The chain combines TRBV10-3 with TRBJ2-1, with D maybe TRBD1 (6 bases). V was cut by 6 bases and J by 0 bases, with 9 bases left in between. The CDR3 has 14 amino acids. Germline V CDR1 and CDR2: ENHRY, SYGVKD. The DNA of the CDR3 is TGTGCCATCAGCAAGGACAGCTCCTACAATGAGCAGTTCTTC. Translation gives CAISKDSSYNEQFF.

By share, this clonotype ranks as large (0.1 to 1%). V gene TRBV30 combines with J gene TRBJ2-2; tentative D call: TRBD2 (6 bases). The CDR3 runs to 14 residues. From germline, CDR1 is GTSNPN and CDR2 SVGIG (reference sequence). V shed 3 bases and J shed 9 bases, with 17 bases lying between them. CDR3 DNA sequence: TGTGCCTGGAGCGCGGGAAGTCTGGACCGGGAGCTGTTTTTT. This codes for CAWSAGSLDRELFF.

This clonotype is deemed medium-sized (0.01 to 0.1%). The CDR3 protein is CASSTRTGYEQYF. In DNA form, the CDR3 reads TGTGCCAGCAGCACCCGGACAGGGTACGAGCAGTACTTC. The rearrangement uses TRBV13 and TRBJ2-7, with TRBD1 identical over 8 bases. The CDR3 extends over 13 amino acids. Germline CDR1 is PRHDT and CDR2 is FYEKMQ (reference sequence). J lost 4 bases, V lost 5 bases, and 4 bases had no gene match. The full variable domain, rest sourced from reference TRBV13 and TRBJ2-7, is AAGVIQSPRHLIKEKRETATLKCYPIPRHDTVYWYQQGPGQDPQFLISFYEKMQSDKGSIPDRFSAQQFSDYHSELNMSSLELGDSALYFCASSTRTGYEQYFGPGTRLTVT.

This clonotype is medium-sized (0.01 to 0.1%). The J gene is TRBJ2-3, the V gene TRBV6-1; D might be TRBD1 (6 bases). The ends were cut back, 6 bases at V and 2 bases at J, with 12 bases in the middle. In germline, CDR1 is MNHNS, CDR2 SASEGT. The CDR3 has 14 residues. CDR3 bases: TGTGCCAGCAGGTTACAGGGCTCCACAGATACGCAGTATTTT. Amino acid sequence: CASRLQGSTDTQYF.

Ten or more counts support this clonotype. The chain has TRBV4-3 and TRBJ2-7, with 8 bases that match TRBD1. With V trimmed by 5 bases and J by 2 bases, 8 bases remained unmatched. The CDR3 loop spans 15 amino acids. Per the germline V gene, CDR1 is LGHNA and CDR2 is YSLEER. CDR3 bases: TGCGCCAGCAGCGGCGGACAGGGTGCTACCTACGAGCAGTACTTC. It translates to CASSGGQGATYEQYF.

By share, this clonotype ranks as large. The V call is TRBV19, the J call TRBJ2-1; TRBD2 agrees at 10 bases. Germline V gene lookup returns CDR1 LNHDA and CDR2 SQIVND (reference sequence). The CDR3 is 16 amino acids. The trim removed 5 bases at V and 5 bases at J, leaving 9 bases unmatched. Here the CDR3 reads CASSRAQAGGHNEQFF. The CDR3 DNA is TGTGCCAGTAGTCGCGCTCAAGCGGGGGGGCACAATGAGCAGTTCTTC.

In its sample, this clonotype was seen many times. The V call is TRBV15, the J call TRBJ1-5, with TRBD1 matching over 7 bases. The ends lost 0 bases at V and 3 bases at J; junction bases unmatched: 2. Germline CDR1 LNHNV, CDR2 YYDKDF (reference sequence). This CDR3 has 15 residues. The CDR3 nucleotides are TGTGCCACCAGCAGAGAGACAGGGACCAATCAGCCCCAGCATTTT. Protein product: CATSRETGTNQPQHF.

This clonotype was counted at least ten times. The rearrangement joins TRBV6-1 to TRBJ2-7, with D perhaps matching TRBD2 (6 bases). CDR3 length: 14 amino acids. The V and J ends lost 4 bases and 4 bases respectively, with 14 bases between them. CDR1 and CDR2 (germline): MNHNS, SASEGT. The CDR3 region is CASSGGGKFYEQYF. The CDR3 nucleotides are TGTGCCAGCAGTGGAGGCGGGAAGTTTTACGAGCAGTACTTC.

This clonotype ranks as medium-sized. This chain connects TRBV7-6 to TRBJ2-1, with 14 bases aligning to TRBD2. The V gene end was trimmed by 5 bases and the J gene end by 8 bases; junction bases not matched to a gene: 5. The germline V gene encodes CDR1 SGHVS and CDR2 FNYEAQ. The CDR3 extends over 15 amino acids. The CDR3 spells CASSRGTSGSHEQFF. CDR3 sequence (DNA): TGTGCCAGCAGCCGCGGGACTAGCGGGAGTCATGAGCAGTTCTTC.

This clonotype is deemed medium-sized. V usage is TRBV6-1 and J usage is TRBJ1-2; possibly TRBD1 for D (5 bases). V lost 4 bases and J 0 bases, leaving 24 bases between the germline ends. CDR1 is MNHNS, CDR2 SASEGT, per germline. This CDR3 has 19 residues. The CDR3 DNA reads TGTGCCAGCAGTGGACAGTGGGGTAGTATGCTGGGAGCTAACTATGGCTACACCTTC. As protein: CASSGQWGSMLGANYGYTF.

By share of the sample, this clonotype is medium-sized. The V call is TRBV27, the J call TRBJ1-6; D is undetermined. Germline lookup yields CDR1 MNHEY and CDR2 SMNVEV (reference sequence). The CDR3 extends over 17 amino acids. The V gene lost 5 bases and the J gene lost 3 bases, with 17 bases spanning the gap. The CDR3 coding sequence is TGTGCCAGCAGTCAAACATACTCCCCCGTCTATAATTCACCCCTCCACTTT. It codes for CASSQTYSPVYNSPLHF.

This clonotype is deemed large. The chain joins TRBV6-5 to TRBJ2-7; a weak D match, TRBD2 (6 bases). There are 12 residues in the CDR3. CDR1 and CDR2 (germline): MNHEY, SVGAGI. The V and J ends lost 8 bases and 6 bases respectively, with 14 bases between them. For the CDR3, the DNA is TGTGCCAGCCGGGACTCCGGCGTCGAGCAGTACTTC. It specifies CASRDSGVEQYF.

Only a few counts were recorded for this clonotype. Here the CDR3 reads CASSLATGLAGRSTDTQYF. The CDR3 coding sequence is TGCGCCAGCAGCTTGGCCACGGGACTAGCGGGAAGAAGCACAGATACGCAGTATTTT. This chain connects TRBV5-1 to TRBJ2-3; 13 nucleotides agree with TRBD2. The CDR3 consists of 19 residues. CDR1 is SGHRS and CDR2 is YFSETQ in the germline V gene. Trimming at V came to 0 bases and at J to 0 bases, leaving 7 bases not matched to a gene.